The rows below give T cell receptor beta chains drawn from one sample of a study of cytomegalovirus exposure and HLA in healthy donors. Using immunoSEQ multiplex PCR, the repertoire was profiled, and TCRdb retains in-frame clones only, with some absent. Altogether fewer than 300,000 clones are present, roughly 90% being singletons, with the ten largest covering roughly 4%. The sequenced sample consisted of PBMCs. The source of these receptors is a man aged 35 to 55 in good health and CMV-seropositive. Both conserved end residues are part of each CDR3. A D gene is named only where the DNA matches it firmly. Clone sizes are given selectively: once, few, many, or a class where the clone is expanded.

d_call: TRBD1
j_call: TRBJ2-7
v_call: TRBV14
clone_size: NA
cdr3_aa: CASSQWTGIAYEQYF
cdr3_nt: TGTGCCAGCAGCCAATGGACAGGTATCGCCTACGAGCAGTACTTC

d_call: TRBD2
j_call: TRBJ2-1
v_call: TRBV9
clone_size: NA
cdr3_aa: CASSVTWTSGYNEQFF
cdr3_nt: TGTGCCAGCAGCGTAACTTGGACTAGCGGATACAATGAGCAGTTCTTC

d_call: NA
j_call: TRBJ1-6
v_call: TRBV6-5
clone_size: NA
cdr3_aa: CASSYRRTDPGSPLHF
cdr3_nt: TGTGCCAGCAGTTACCGCCGGACAGATCCGGGTTCACCCCTCCACTTT

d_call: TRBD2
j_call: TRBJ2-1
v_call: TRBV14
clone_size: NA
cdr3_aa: CASSQVPGLAGVEQFF
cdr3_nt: TGTGCCAGCAGCCAAGTACCGGGACTAGCGGGAGTTGAGCAGTTCTTC

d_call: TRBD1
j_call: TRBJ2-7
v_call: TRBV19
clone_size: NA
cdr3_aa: CASSKGTGSYEQYF
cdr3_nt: TGTGCCAGTAGTAAGGGGACAGGCTCCTACGAGCAGTACTTC

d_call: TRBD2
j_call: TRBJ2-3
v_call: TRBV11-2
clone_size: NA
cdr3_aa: CASSLWSAGGDTQYF
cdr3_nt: TGTGCCAGCAGCTTATGGTCAGCGGGAGGGGATACGCAGTATTTT

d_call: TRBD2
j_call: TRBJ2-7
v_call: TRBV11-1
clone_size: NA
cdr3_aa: CASSLVPSSGSYEQYF
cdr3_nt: TGTGCCAGCAGCTTAGTGCCTTCTAGCGGGAGCTACGAGCAGTACTTC

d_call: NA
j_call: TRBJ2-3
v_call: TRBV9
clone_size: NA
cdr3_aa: CASSADRYTQYF
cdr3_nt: TGTGCCAGCAGCGCCGACAGGTATACGCAGTATTTT

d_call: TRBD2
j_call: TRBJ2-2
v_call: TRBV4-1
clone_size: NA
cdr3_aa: CASSQGSTSGSSNTGELFF
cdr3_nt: TGCGCCAGCAGCCAAGGGTCAACTAGCGGGAGTTCAAACACCGGGGAGCTGTTTTTT

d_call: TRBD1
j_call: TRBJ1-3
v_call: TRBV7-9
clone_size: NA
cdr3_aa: CASSPRQGVHSGNTIYF
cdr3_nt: TGTGCCAGCAGCCCCAGACAGGGGGTCCACTCTGGAAACACCATATATTTT

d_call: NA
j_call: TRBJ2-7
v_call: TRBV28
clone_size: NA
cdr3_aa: CASSPRLSYEQYF
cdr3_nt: TGTGCCAGCAGTCCTCGACTGTCCTACGAGCAGTACTTC

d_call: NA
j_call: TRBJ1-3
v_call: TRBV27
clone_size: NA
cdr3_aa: CASKRQGSSGNTIYF
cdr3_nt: TGTGCCAGCAAACGTCAGGGGAGCTCTGGAAACACCATATATTTT

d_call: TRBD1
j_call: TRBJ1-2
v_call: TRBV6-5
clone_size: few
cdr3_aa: CASGTGANYGYTF
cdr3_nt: TGTGCCAGCGGGACAGGGGCCAACTATGGCTACACCTTC

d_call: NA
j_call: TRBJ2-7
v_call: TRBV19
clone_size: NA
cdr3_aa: CASSIQGNGYEQYF
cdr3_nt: TGTGCCAGTAGTATCCAGGGGAATGGCTACGAGCAGTACTTC

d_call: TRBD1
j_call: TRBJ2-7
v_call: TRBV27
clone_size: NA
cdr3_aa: CASTGTGGREQYF
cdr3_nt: TGTGCCAGTACCGGGACAGGGGGCCGGGAGCAGTACTTC

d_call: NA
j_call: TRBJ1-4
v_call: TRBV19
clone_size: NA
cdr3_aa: CASSISPSRRYEKLFF
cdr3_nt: TGTGCCAGTAGTATATCCCCCTCCCGCCGGTATGAAAAACTGTTTTTT

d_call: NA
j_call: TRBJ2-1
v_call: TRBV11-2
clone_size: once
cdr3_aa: CASTLLRGRPYNEQFF
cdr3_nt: TGTGCCAGCACACTACTCCGGGGGAGACCCTACAATGAGCAGTTCTTC